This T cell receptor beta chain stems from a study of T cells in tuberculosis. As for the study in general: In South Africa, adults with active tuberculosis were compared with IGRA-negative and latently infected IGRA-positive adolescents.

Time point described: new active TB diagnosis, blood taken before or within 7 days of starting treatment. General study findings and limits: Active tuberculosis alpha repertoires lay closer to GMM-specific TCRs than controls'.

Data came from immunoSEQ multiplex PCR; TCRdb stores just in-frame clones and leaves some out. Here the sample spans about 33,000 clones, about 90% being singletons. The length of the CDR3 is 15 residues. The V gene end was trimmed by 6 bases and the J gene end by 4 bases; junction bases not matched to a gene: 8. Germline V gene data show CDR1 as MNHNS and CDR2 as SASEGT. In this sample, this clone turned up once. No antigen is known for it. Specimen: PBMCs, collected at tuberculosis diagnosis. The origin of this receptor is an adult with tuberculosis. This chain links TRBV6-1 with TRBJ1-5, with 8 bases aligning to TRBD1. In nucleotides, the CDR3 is TGTGCCAGCAGGGATCAGGGGGCCAGGAATCAGCCCCAGCATTTT. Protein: CASRDQGARNQPQHF.